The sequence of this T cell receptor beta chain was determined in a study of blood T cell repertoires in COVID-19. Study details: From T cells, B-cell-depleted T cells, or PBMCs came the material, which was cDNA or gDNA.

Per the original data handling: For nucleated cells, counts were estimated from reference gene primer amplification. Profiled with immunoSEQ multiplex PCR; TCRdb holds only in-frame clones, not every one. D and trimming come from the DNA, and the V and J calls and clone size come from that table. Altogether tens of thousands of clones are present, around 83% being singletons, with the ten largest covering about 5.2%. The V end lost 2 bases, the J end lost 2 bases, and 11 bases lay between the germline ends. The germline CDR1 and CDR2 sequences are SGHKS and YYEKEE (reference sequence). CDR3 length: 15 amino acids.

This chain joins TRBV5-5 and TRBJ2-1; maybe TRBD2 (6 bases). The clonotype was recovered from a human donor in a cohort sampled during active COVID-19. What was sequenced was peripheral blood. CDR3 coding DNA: TGTGCCAGCAGCTTAATGGCGGGGACCTACAATGAGCAGTTCTTC. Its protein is CASSLMAGTYNEQFF.